This record concerns one TCR beta chain sequence. The table came from immunoSEQ multiplex PCR; TCRdb's copy has only in-frame clones and leaves some out. The sample has hundreds of thousands of clones; roughly 91% are singletons. The data were obtained in a study of blood T cell repertoires in COVID-19. Study background: T cells, B-cell-depleted T cells, or PBMCs supplied cDNA or gDNA.

The germline V gene encodes CDR1 LGHDT and CDR2 YNNKEL (reference sequence). V gave up 1 base and J gave up 6 bases, with 10 bases separating them. The CDR3 spans 14 residues. This receptor was obtained from a woman aged 25 to 39 with acute or convalescent COVID-19. The V and J genes are TRBV3-1 (or the pseudogene TRBV3-2) and TRBJ2-4, with a tentative D call TRBD2 (6 bases). The sample was peripheral blood. CDR3 nucleotide sequence: TGTGCCAGCAGCCAAGGAGACGGGGGAAACATTCAGTACTTC. Its protein product is CASSQGDGGNIQYF.